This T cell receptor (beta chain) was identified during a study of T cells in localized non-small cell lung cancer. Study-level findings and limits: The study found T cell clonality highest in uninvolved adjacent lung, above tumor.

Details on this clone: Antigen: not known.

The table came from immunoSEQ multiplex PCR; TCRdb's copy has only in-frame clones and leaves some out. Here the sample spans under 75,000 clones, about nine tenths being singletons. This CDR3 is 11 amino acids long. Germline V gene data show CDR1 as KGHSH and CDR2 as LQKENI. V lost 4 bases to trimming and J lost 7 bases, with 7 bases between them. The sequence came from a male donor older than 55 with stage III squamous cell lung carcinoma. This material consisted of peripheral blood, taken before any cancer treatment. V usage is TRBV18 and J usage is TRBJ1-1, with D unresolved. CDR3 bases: TGTGCCAGCTCACGAGGGTATGAAGCTTTCTTT. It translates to CASSRGYEAFF.